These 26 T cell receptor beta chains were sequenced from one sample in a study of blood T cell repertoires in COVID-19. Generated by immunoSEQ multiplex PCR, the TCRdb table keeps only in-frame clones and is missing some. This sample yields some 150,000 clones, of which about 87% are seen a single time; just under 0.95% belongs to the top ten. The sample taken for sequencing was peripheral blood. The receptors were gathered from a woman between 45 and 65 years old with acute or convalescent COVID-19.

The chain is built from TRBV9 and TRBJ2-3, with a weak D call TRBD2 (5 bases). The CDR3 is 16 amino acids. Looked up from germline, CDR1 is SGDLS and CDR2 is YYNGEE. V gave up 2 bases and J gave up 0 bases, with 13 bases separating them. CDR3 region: CASSVGSSASTDTQYF. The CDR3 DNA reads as TGTGCCAGCAGCGTGGGGAGTTCGGCTAGCACAGATACGCAGTATTTT.

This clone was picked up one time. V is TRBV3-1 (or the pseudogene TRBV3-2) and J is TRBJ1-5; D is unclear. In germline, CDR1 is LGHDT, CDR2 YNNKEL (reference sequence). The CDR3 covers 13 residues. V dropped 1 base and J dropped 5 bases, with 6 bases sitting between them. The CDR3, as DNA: TGTGCCAGCAGCCAAGCCCGGTATCAGCCCCAGCATTTT. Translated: CASSQARYQPQHF.

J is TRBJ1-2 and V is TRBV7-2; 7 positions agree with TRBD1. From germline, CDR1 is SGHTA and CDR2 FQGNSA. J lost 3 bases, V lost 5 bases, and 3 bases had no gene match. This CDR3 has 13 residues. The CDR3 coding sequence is TGTGCCAGCAGCCGAGACAGGGACTATGGCTACACCTTC. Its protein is CASSRDRDYGYTF.

As DNA, the CDR3 is TGTGCCTGGAGTGTAGGGGGCACAGATACGCAGTATTTT. As protein: CAWSVGGTDTQYF. This chain connects TRBV30 to TRBJ2-3; D might be TRBD1 (5 bases). Trimming pared 0 bases from V and 1 base from J, leaving 5 bases between. The CDR3 runs 13 residues. In germline, CDR1 is GTSNPN, CDR2 SVGIG (reference sequence).

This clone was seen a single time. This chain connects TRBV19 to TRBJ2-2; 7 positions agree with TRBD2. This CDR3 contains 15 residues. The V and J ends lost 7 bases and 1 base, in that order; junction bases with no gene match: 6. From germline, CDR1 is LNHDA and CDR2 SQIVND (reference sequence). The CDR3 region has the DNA TGTGCCAGTATCTTCGGCGGGGGGAACACCGGGGAGCTGTTTTTT. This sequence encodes CASIFGGGNTGELFF.

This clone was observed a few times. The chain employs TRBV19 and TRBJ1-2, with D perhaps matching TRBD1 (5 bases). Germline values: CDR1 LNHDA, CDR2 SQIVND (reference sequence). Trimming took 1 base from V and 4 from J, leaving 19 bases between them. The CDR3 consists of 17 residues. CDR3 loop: CASSIGIRSDSLYGYTF. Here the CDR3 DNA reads TGTGCCAGTAGTATAGGCATTCGAAGCGACAGCCTCTATGGCTACACCTTC. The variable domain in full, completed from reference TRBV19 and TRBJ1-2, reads DGGITQSPKYLFRKEGQNVTLSCEQNLNHDAMYWYRQDPGQGLRLIYYSQIVNDFQKGDIAEGYSVSREKKESFPLTVTSAQKNPTAFYLCASSIGIRSDSLYGYTFGSGTRLTVV.

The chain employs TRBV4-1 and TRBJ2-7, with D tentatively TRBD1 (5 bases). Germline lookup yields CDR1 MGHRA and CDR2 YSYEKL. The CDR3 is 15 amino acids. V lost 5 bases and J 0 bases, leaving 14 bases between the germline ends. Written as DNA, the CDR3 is TGCGCCAGCAGCGTTAGGACATCAAGCTCCTACGAGCAGTACTTC. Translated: CASSVRTSSSYEQYF.

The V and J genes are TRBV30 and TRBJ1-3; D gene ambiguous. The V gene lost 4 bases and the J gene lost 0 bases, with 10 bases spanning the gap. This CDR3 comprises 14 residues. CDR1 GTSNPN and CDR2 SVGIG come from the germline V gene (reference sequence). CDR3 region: CAWKGRGSGNTIYF. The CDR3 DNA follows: TGTGCCTGGAAGGGCCGGGGCTCTGGAAACACCATATATTTT.

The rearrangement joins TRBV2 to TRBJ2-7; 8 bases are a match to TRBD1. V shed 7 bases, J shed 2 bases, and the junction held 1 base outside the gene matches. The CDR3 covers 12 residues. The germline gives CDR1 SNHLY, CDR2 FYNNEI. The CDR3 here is CASNRGAYEQYF. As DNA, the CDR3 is TGTGCCAGCAACAGGGGGGCCTACGAGCAGTACTTC.

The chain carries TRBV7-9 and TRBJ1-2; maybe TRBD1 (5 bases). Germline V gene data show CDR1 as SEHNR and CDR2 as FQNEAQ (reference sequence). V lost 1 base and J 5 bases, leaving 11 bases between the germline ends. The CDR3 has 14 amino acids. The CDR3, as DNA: TGTGCCAGCAGCTTAGAGGGGCTCCGATATGGCTACACCTTC. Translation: CASSLEGLRYGYTF.

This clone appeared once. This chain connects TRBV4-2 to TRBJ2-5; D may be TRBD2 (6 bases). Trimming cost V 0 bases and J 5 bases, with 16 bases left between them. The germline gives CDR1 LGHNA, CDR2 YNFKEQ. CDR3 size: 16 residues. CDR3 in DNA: TGTGCCAGCAGCCAAGAATGGGGCGGGATGGAGGAGACCCAGTACTTC. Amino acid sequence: CASSQEWGGMEETQYF.

The CDR3 coding sequence is TGTGCCAGCCTACAATCAGGAATCGAGCAGTACTTC. Its translation: CASLQSGIEQYF. J is TRBJ2-7 and V is TRBV2; D gene unclear. V gave up 8 bases and J gave up 6 bases, with 14 bases separating them. The CDR3 length is 12 residues. The germline V gene encodes CDR1 SNHLY and CDR2 FYNNEI.

This chain's CDR3 is CASSLGGDTGELFF. CDR3 DNA: TGTGCCAGCTCACTTGGAGGTGACACCGGGGAGCTGTTTTTT. The genes are TRBV18 and TRBJ2-2, with D tentatively TRBD2 (5 bases). Trimming stripped 4 bases from V and 3 bases from J, with 9 bases between. The CDR3 totals 14 residues. Germline-derived CDR1 and CDR2 are KGHSH and LQKENI.

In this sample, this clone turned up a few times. CDR3 nucleotides: TGTGCCAGCAGCTCGACAGGGGGTTCCCACGAGCAGTACTTC. Protein sequence: CASSSTGGSHEQYF. This chain joins TRBV7-3 and TRBJ2-7; 9 bases agree with TRBD1. V trimming: 4 bases; J trimming: 5 bases; junction bases outside the gene matches: 6. Per germline, CDR1 SGHTA and CDR2 FQGTGA. The CDR3 contains 14 residues.

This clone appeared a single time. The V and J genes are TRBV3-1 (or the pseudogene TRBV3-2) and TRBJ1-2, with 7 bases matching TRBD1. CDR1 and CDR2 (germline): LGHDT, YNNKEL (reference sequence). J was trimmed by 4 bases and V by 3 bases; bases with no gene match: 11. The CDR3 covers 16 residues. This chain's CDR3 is CASSHDKPGTAYGYTF. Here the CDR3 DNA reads TGTGCCAGCAGCCACGACAAACCCGGGACAGCCTATGGCTACACCTTC.

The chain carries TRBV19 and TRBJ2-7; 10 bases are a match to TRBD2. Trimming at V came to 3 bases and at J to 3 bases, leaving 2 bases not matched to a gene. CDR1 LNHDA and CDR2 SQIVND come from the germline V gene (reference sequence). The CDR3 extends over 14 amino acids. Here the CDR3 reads CASSMASGSYEQYF. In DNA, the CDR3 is TGTGCCAGTAGTATGGCTAGCGGGAGCTACGAGCAGTACTTC.

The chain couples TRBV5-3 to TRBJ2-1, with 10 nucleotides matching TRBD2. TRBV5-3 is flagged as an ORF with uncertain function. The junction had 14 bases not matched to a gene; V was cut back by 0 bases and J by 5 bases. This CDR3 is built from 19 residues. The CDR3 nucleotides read TGTGCCAGAAGCTTGGGGACTAGCGGTCCAGTTTCCCCCAACAATGAGCAGTTCTTC. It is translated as CARSLGTSGPVSPNNEQFF.

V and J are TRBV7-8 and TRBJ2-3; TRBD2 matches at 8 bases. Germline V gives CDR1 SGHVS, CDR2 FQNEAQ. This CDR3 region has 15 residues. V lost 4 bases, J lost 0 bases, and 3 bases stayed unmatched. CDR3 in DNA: TGTGCCAGCAGCTCGCGGGAGGCTAGCACAGATACGCAGTATTTT. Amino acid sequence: CASSSREASTDTQYF.

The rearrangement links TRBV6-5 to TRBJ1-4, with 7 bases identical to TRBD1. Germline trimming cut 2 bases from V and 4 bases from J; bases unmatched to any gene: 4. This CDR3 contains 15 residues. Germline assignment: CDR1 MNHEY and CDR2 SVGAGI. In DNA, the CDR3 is TGTGCCAGCAGTTACGAGGGACAGTTTAATGAAAAACTGTTTTTT. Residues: CASSYEGQFNEKLFF.

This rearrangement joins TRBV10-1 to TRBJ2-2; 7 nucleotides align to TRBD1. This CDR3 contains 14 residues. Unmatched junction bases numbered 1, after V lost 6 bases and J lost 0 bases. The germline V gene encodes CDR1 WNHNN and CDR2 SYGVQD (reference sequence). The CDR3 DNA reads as TGCGCCAGCAGCGGGACAGCGAACACCGGGGAGCTGTTTTTT. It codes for CASSGTANTGELFF.

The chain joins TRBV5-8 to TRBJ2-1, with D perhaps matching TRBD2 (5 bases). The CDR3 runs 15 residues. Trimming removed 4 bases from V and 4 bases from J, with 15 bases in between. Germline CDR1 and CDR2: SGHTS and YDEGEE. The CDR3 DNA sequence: TGTGCCAGCAGCCTTCCGCGGGCTTGGTACAATGAGCAGTTCTTC. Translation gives CASSLPRAWYNEQFF.

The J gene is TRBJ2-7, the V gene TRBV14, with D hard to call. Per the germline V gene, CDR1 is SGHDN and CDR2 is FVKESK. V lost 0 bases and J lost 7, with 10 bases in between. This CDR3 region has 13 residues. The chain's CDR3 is CASSQEVAREQYF. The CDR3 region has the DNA TGTGCCAGCAGCCAAGAAGTAGCTAGGGAGCAGTACTTC.

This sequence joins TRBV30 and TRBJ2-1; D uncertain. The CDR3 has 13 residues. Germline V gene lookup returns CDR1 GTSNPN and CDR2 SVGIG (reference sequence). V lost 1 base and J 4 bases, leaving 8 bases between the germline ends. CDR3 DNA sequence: TGTGCCTGGAGTGAACACCTGTACAATGAGCAGTTCTTC. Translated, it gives CAWSEHLYNEQFF.

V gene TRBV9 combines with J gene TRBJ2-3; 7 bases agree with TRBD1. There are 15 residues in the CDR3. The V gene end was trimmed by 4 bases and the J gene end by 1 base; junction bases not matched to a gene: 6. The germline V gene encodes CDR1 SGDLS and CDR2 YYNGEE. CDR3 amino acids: CASSRIGGGTDTQYF. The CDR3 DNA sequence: TGTGCCAGCAGCCGGATAGGGGGCGGCACAGATACGCAGTATTTT. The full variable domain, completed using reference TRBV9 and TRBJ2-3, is DSGVTQTPKHLITATGQRVTLRCSPRSGDLSVYWYQQSLDQGLQFLIQYYNGEERAKGNILERFSAQQFPDLHSELNLSSLELGDSALYFCASSRIGGGTDTQYFGPGTRLTVL.

The CDR3 spells CASSHPSEASGAGEQYF. In nucleotides, the CDR3 is TGTGCCAGCAGCCATCCCTCGGAAGCGAGCGGGGCGGGCGAGCAGTACTTC. V gene TRBV3-1 (or the pseudogene TRBV3-2) combines with J gene TRBJ2-7; the match to TRBD2 covers 7 bases. This CDR3 region has 17 residues. The germline V gene has CDR1 LGHDT and CDR2 YNNKEL (reference sequence). The J segment lost 6 bases and the V segment lost 3 bases, leaving 17 bases of the junction unmatched.

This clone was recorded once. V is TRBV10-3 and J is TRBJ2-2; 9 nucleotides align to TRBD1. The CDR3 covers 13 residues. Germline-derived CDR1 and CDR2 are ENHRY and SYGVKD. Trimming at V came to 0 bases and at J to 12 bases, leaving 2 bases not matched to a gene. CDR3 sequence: CAISESGQGKLFF. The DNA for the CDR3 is TGTGCCATCAGTGAGTCCGGACAGGGGAAGCTGTTTTTT.